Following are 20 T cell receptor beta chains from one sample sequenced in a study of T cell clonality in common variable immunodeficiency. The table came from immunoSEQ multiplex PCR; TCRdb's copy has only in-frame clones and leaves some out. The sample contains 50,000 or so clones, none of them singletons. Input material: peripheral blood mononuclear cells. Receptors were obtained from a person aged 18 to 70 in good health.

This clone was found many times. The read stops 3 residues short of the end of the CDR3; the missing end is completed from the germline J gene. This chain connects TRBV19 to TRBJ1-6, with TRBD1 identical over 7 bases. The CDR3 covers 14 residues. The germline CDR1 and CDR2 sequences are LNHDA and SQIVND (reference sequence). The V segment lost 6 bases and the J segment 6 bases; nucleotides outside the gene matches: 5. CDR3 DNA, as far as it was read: TGTGCCAGTAGCGCCGGGACAGCTAATTCACCC. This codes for CASSAGTANSP. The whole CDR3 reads CASSAGTANSPLHF.

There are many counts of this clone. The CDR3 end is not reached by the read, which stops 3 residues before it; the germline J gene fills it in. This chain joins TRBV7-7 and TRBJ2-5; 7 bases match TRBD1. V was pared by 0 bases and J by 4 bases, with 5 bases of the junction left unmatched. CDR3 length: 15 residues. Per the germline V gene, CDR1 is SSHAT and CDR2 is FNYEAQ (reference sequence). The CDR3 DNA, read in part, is TGTGCCAGCAGCTTAGCGACAGGGATGGGAGAGACC. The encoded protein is CASSLATGMGET. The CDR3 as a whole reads CASSLATGMGETQYF.

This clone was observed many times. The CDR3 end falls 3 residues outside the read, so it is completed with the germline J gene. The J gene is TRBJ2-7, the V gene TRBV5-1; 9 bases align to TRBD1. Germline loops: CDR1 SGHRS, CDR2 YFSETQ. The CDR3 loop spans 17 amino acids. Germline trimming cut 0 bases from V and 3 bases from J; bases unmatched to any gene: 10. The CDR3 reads CASSLAKGQGRNYEQYF. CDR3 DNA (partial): TGCGCCAGCAGCTTGGCCAAGGGACAGGGAAGGAACTACGAG.

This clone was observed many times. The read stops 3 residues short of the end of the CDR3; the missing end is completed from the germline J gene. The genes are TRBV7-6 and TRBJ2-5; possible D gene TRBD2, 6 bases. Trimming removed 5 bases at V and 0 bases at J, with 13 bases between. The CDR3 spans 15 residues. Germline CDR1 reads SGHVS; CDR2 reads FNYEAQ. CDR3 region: CASSPGTVYQETQYF. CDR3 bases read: TGTGCCAGCAGCCCGGGGACTGTTTACCAAGAGACC. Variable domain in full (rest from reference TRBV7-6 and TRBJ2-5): GAGVSQSPRYKVTKRGQDVALRCDPISGHVSLYWYRQALGQGPEFLTYFNYEAQQDKSGLPNDRFSAERPEGSISTLTIQRTEQRDSAMYRCASSPGTVYQETQYFGPGTRLLVL.

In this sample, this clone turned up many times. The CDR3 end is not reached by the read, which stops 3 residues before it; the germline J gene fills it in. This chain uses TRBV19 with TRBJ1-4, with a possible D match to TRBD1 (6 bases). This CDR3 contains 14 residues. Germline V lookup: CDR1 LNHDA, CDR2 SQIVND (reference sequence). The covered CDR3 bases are TGTGCCAGTAGTATAGATGGTTACGGACAGAAA. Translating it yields CASSIDGYGQK. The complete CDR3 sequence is CASSIDGYGQKLFF.

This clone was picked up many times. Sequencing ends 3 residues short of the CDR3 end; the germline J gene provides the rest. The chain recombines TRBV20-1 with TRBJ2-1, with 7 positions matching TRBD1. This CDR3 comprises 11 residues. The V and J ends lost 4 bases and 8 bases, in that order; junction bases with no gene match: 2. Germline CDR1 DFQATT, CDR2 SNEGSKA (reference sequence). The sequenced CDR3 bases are TGCAGTGCTACCGACAGGGATGAG. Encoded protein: CSATDRDE. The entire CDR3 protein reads CSATDRDEQFF.

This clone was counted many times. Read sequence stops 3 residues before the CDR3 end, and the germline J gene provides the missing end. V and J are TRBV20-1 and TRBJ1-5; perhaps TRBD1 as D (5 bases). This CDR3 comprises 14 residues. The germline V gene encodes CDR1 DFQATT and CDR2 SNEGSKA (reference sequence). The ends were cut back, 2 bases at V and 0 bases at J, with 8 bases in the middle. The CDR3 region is CSARRGNSNQPQHF. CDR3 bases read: TGCAGTGCTAGAAGGGGCAATAGCAATCAGCCC.

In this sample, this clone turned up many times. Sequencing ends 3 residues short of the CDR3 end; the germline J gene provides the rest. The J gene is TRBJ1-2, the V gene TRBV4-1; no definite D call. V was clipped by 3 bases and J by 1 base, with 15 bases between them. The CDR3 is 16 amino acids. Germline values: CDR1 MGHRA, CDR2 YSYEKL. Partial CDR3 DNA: TGCGCCAGCAGCCATCGAATCGTCCGGGGTAACTATGGC. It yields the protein CASSHRIVRGNYG. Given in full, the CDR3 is CASSHRIVRGNYGYTF.

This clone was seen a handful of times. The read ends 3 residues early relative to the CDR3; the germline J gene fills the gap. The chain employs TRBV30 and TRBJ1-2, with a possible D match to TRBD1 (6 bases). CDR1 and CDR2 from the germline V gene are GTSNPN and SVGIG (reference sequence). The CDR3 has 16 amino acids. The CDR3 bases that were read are TGTGCCTGGAGTGTAGGCGGGGGCCTCTCCTACAATGAC. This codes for CAWSVGGGLSYND. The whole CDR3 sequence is CAWSVGGGLSYNDYTF.

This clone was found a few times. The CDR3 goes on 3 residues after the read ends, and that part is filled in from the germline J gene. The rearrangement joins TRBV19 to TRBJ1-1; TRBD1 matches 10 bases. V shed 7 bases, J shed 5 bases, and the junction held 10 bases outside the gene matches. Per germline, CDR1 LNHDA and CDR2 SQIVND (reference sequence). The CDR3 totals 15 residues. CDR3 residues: CASKVGQGVWTEAFF. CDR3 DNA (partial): TGTGCCAGTAAAGTCGGACAGGGGGTTTGGACTGAA.

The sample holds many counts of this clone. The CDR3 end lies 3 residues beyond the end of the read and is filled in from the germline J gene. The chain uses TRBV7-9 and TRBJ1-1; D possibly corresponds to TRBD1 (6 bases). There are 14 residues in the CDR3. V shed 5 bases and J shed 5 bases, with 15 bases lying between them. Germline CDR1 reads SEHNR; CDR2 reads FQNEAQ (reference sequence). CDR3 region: CASSQGSGETEAFF. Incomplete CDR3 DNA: TGTGCCAGCAGCCAGGGGTCGGGAGAAACTGAA.

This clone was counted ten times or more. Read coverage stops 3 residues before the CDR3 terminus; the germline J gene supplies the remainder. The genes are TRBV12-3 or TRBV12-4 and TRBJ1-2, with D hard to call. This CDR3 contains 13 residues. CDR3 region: CASSLWRRSGYTF. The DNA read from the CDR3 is TGTGCCAGCAGTTTATGGAGGCGGAGCGGC.

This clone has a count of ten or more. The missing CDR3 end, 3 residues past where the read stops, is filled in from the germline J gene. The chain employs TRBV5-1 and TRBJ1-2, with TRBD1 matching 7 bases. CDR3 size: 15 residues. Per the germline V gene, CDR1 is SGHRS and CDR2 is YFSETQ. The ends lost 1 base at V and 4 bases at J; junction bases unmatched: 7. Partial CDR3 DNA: TGCGCCAGCAGCTTGTCCCAGGGGGAGGGCTATGGC. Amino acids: CASSLSQGEGYG. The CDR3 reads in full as CASSLSQGEGYGYTF. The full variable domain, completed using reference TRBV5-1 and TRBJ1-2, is KAGVTQTPRYLIKTRGQQVTLSCSPISGHRSVSWYQQTPGQGLQFLFEYFSETQRNKGNFPGRFSGRQFSNSRSEMNVSTLELGDSALYLCASSLSQGEGYGYTFGSGTRLTVV.

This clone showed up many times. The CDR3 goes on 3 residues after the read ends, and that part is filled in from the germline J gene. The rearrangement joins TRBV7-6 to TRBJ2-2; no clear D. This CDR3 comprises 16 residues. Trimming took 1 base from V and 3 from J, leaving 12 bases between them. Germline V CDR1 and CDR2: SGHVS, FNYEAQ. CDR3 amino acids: CASSLESAEDTGELFF. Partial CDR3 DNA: TGTGCCAGCAGCTTAGAAAGTGCCGAGGACACCGGGGAG.

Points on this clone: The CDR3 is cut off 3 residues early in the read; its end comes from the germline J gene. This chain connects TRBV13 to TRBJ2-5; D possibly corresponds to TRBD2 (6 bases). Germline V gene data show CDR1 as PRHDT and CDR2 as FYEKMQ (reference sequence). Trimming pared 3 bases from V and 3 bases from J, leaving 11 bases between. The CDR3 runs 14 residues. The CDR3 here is CASSFGASEETQYF. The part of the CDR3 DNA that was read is TGTGCCAGCAGCTTCGGGGCTAGCGAAGAGACC.

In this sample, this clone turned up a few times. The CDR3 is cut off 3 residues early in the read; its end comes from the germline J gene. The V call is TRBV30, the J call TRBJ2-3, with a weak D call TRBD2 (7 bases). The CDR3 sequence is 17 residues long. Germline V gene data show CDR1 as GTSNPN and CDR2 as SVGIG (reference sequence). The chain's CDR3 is CAWRQRGGRASNQPQYF. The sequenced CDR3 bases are TGTGCCTGGCGCCAGAGGGGGGGAAGGGCCAGCAATCAGCCG.

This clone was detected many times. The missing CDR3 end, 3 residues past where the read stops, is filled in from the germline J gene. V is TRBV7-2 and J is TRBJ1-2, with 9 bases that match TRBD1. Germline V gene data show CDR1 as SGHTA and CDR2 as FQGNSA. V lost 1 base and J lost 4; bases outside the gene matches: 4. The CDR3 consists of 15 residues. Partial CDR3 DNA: TGTGCCAGCAGCTTAGTTCCGGGACAGGGCTATGGC. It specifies CASSLVPGQGYG. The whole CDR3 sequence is CASSLVPGQGYGYTF.

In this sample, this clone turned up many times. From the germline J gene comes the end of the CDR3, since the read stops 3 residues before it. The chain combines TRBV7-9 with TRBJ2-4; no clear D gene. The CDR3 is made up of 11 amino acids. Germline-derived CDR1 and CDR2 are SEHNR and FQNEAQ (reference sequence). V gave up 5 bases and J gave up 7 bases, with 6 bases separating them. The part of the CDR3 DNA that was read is TGTGCCAGCAGCCCAGTTAACATT. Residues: CASSPVNI. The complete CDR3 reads CASSPVNIQYF. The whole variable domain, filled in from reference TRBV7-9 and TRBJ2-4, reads DTGVSQNPRHKITKRGQNVTFRCDPISEHNRLYWYRQTLGQGPEFLTYFQNEAQLEKSRLLSDRFSAERPKGSFSTLEIQRTEQGDSAMYLCASSPVNIQYFGAGTRLSVL.

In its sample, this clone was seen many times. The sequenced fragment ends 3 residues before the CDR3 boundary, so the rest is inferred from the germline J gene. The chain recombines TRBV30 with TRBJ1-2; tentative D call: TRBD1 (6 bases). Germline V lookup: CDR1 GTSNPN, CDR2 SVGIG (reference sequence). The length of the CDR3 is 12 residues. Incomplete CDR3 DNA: TGTGCCTGGAGGAGGGGGGGCCGGGGC. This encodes CAWRRGGRG. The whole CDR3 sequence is CAWRRGGRGYTF.

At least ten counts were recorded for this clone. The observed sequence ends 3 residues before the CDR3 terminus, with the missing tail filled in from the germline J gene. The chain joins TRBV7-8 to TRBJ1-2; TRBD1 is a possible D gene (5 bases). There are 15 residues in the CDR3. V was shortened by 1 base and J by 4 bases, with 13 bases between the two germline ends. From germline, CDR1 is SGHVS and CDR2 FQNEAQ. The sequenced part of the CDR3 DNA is TGTGCCAGCAGCTTAGTCGTAGGGGTCGTCTATGGC. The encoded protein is CASSLVVGVVYG. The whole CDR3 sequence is CASSLVVGVVYGYTF. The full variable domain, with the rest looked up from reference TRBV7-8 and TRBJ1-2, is GAGVSQSPRYKVAKRGQDVALRCDPISGHVSLFWYQQALGQGPEFLTYFQNEAQLDKSGLPSDRFFAERPEGSVSTLKIQRTQQEDSAVYLCASSLVVGVVYGYTFGSGTRLTVV.